These T cell receptor beta chains were read from a single sample in a study of cytomegalovirus exposure and HLA in healthy donors. The data were produced by immunoSEQ multiplex PCR, yet TCRdb's version contains in-frame clones alone and is incomplete. The sample holds some 190,000 clones; about 86% are singletons and the top ten take roughly 0.33%. Sequenced input: PBMCs. Receptor source: a woman aged 25 to 39 in good health and CMV-seronegative. The conserved cysteine and the conserved F or W are not part of the CDR3 here. Where a row states a size, it is once, few, many or the class of an expanded clone; other rows omit it.

size	V	J	CDR3
NA	TRBV9	TRBJ2-5	ASSVEGLAGVGETQY
NA	TRBV11-2	TRBJ1-5	ASSFGGGRDQPQH
NA	TRBV5-6	TRBJ2-5	ASSLVRETQY
NA	TRBV28	TRBJ1-2	ASSPIDRAPVYGYT
NA	TRBV5-1	NA	ASSLTDLPYEQY
NA	TRBV11-2	TRBJ2-3	ASSTDPRGSTDTQY
few	TRBV7-9	TRBJ2-7	ASSARDRAYEQY
NA	TRBV28	TRBJ1-5	ASSPPRRDRQPQH
few	TRBV29-1	TRBJ2-3	SVEAHRVRAQY
NA	TRBV19	TRBJ2-3	ATRGGSKIATQY
NA	TRBV6-5	TRBJ2-2	ASSYWGQRTGELF
NA	TRBV7-2	TRBJ2-1	ASSLATSGYNEQF
NA	TRBV5-1	TRBJ2-2	ASSYGGEWRGRTGELF
few	TRBV6-6	TRBJ2-2	ASKERRETGELF
NA	TRBV7-9	TRBJ1-1	ASSPGQGGRTEAF
NA	TRBV7-2	TRBJ1-1	ASSLGGQGVAF
NA	TRBV4-2	TRBJ2-7	ASSQASGGITYEQY
NA	TRBV30	TRBJ2-7	AWTGDSYEQY
NA	TRBV6-1	TRBJ2-7	ASRLTGLDEQY
NA	TRBV6-6	NA	ASTGQGILPYEQY
NA	TRBV28	TRBJ2-2	ASSSIFRHTNTGELF
NA	TRBV5-1	TRBJ2-5	ASSPRGSERGGETQY
NA	TRBV11-2	TRBJ2-5	ASSLGMQEETQY
NA	TRBV13	TRBJ2-1	ASRRMGGNNEQF
NA	TRBV28	TRBJ1-1	ASKGGRAF
NA	TRBV27	TRBJ2-3	ASSLFVADTQY
NA	TRBV2	TRBJ2-7	ASSEAPREGHEQY
NA	TRBV7-3	TRBJ2-2	ASSLIGTPNTGELF
NA	TRBV19	TRBJ1-5	ASSTLDRGSNQPQH
NA	TRBV2	TRBJ2-3	ASSPLRSDTQY
NA	TRBV5-1	TRBJ1-1	ASSIRQDQNTEAF
NA	TRBV11-1	TRBJ2-7	ASSLVGGHNYEQY
NA	TRBV2	TRBJ1-1	ASSGGQLRNTEAF
NA	TRBV28	TRBJ2-7	ASRMGASYEQY
NA	TRBV29-1	TRBJ2-3	SYTPGTADTDTQY
NA	TRBV7-2	TRBJ2-2	ASSRDGGWAGELF
NA	TRBV4-1	TRBJ2-5	ASSPGQGPVGGQY
NA	TRBV7-5	TRBJ1-5	ARSLPAGDRQPQH
NA	TRBV28	TRBJ2-3	ASSFRGTGTTDTQY
NA	TRBV6-1	NA	ASSEGSWAEDDYEQY
few	TRBV7-9	TRBJ2-2	ASQRGQLNTGELF
once	TRBV5-6	TRBJ2-7	ASSLLGGHLYEQY
once	TRBV30	TRBJ1-5	AWSGSGDQPQH
NA	TRBV7-8	TRBJ2-3	ASSLAQTDTQY
NA	TRBV7-2	TRBJ2-3	ASSVTSGSTDTQY
NA	TRBV7-9	TRBJ2-7	ASSTADGYGEQY
NA	TRBV9	TRBJ2-2	ASSVASGGTGELF
NA	TRBV18	TRBJ2-5	ASSPLTGSQETQY
NA	TRBV2	TRBJ2-1	ASSRTRDFWQF
NA	TRBV30	TRBJ1-1	AWRDPTGQGAEYRTEAF
few	TRBV28	TRBJ2-7	ASSTPGSSYEQY
NA	TRBV2	TRBJ2-1	ASSPLQGANNEQF
NA	TRBV19	TRBJ2-2	ASSILPSGAGELF
NA	TRBV6-1	TRBJ1-5	ASSVSADSNQPQH
NA	TRBV7-3	TRBJ2-3	ASSLNGGTDTQY
NA	TRBV7-2	TRBJ2-2	ASSFRQVNTGELF
NA	TRBV28	TRBJ2-4	ASNAGALAKNIQY
few	TRBV7-2	TRBJ2-7	ASSHTGQGVYEQY
once	TRBV20-1	TRBJ2-1	SAGTRNEQF